These T cell receptor beta chains were read from a single sample in a study of breast tumors, draining lymph nodes, adjacent tissues. TCRdb fed the multiplex PCR reads into MiXCR, producing one record per CDR3 protein. The data contain tens of thousands of distinct CDR3 sequences, about 54% of them singletons. The material sequenced was breast tumor tissue. These receptors all come from a female donor with breast cancer. Some clones in this sample may be carry-over from other donors' samples. Both conserved end residues are part of each CDR3. D genes are given only for firm matches. For some rows the clone size is stated as once, few or many, or as a class when expanded; others skip it.

V gene	clone size	D gene	J gene	CDR3 protein	CDR3 DNA
TRBV6-2/TRBV6-3	-	-	TRBJ2-5	CASLEGGFQETQYF	TGTGCCTCTCTCGAGGGGGGCTTCCAAGAGACCCAGTACTTC
TRBV2	once	TRBD2	TRBJ2-7	CASSEGVAGGSEQYF	TGTGCCAGCAGTGAGGGGGTAGCGGGAGGGAGTGAGCAGTACTTC
TRBV6-5	few	-	TRBJ1-4	CASRDSGWDEKLFF	TGTGCCAGCAGGGATTCTGGGTGGGATGAAAAACTGTTTTTT
TRBV20-1	-	TRBD2	TRBJ2-1	CSARVPGTSAEMWSYNEQFF	TGCAGTGCTAGAGTCCCCGGGACTAGCGCCGAGATGTGGTCCTACAATGAGCAGTTCTTC
TRBV19	many	-	TRBJ1-2	CASRTGTHYGYTF	TGTGCCAGTAGAACAGGGACGCACTATGGCTACACCTTC
TRBV5-6	many	-	TRBJ2-3	CASRRTDTDTQYF	TGTGCCAGCCGACGGACCGACACAGATACGCAGTATTTT
TRBV4-2	many	TRBD2	TRBJ2-1	CASSPSTSGGSNEQFF	TGTGCCAGCAGCCCGTCGACTAGCGGGGGAAGCAATGAGCAGTTCTTC
TRBV20-1	-	-	TRBJ2-5	CSARSLETQYF	TGCAGTGCTAGGTCTTTAGAGACCCAGTACTTC
TRBV6-2/TRBV6-3	many	-	TRBJ1-3	CASSYPRGSGNTIYF	TGTGCCAGCAGTTACCCGAGAGGCTCTGGAAACACCATATATTTT
TRBV11-2	-	-	TRBJ2-7	CASSFDSTSYEQYF	TGTGCCAGCAGCTTTGACAGCACTTCCTACGAGCAGTACTTC
TRBV7-7	-	-	TRBJ2-7	CASSLRPETSYEQYF	TGTGCTAGCAGCTTAAGGCCAGAAACCTCCTACGAGCAGTACTTC
TRBV20-1	-	TRBD2	TRBJ2-2	CSASLAALGGGELFF	TGCAGTGCTTCTCTAGCGGCCCTCGGAGGCGGGGAGCTGTTTTTT
TRBV27	-	TRBD2	TRBJ2-1	CASRWRGSSYNEQFF	TGTGCCAGCAGATGGCGGGGGAGCTCCTACAATGAGCAGTTCTTC
TRBV6-1	many	-	TRBJ2-5	CASSWGVGALETQYF	TGTGCCAGCAGTTGGGGGGTCGGGGCTTTAGAGACCCAGTACTTC
TRBV2	-	-	TRBJ1-5	CASWEDSVQPQHF	TGTGCCAGCTGGGAAGACAGTGTTCAGCCCCAGCATTTT
TRBV6-6	many	-	TRBJ2-5	CASSYSGSQETQYF	TGTGCCAGCAGTTACTCCGGCAGCCAAGAGACCCAGTACTTC
TRBV7-2	many	-	TRBJ2-5	CASSLYEGRGETQYF	TGTGCCAGCAGCTTATATGAGGGACGAGGAGAGACCCAGTACTTC
TRBV10-3	-	-	TRBJ1-6	CAISESPTVSPLHF	TGTGCCATCAGTGAGTCCCCAACGGTTTCACCCCTCCACTTT
TRBV24-1	many	-	TRBJ2-5	CATSDFPRRQGRETQYF	TGTGCCACCAGTGATTTTCCTCGACGGCAGGGGCGGGAGACCCAGTACTTC
TRBV2	once	TRBD2	TRBJ2-2	CASSLRGTSGGFGELFF	TGTGCCAGCAGCTTAAGGGGGACTAGCGGGGGGTTCGGGGAGCTGTTTTTT
TRBV7-9	-	-	TRBJ2-2	CASSLTMNTGELFF	TGTGCCAGCAGCTTAACAATGAACACCGGGGAGCTGTTTTTT
TRBV20-1	-	-	TRBJ1-2	CSASVLALKTYTF	TGCAGTGCTAGTGTACTAGCACTTAAGACTTACACCTTC
TRBV12-3/TRBV12-4	medium-sized	-	TRBJ2-5	CASRPGPLVETQYF	TGTGCCAGCAGACCGGGACCCTTAGTGGAGACCCAGTACTTC
TRBV5-6	many	-	TRBJ1-2	CASSFGGNYGYTF	TGTGCCAGCAGCTTTGGTGGAAACTATGGCTACACCTTC
TRBV13	-	-	TRBJ1-3	CASSLSGNTIYF	TGTGCCAGCAGCCTTTCTGGAAACACCATATATTTT
TRBV13	once	-	TRBJ1-5	CASSQLGPNQPQHF	TGTGCCAGCAGCCAGCTGGGCCCCAATCAGCCCCAGCATTTT
TRBV11-3	many	TRBD2	TRBJ2-1	CASSPGGGFSYNEQFF	TGTGCCAGCAGCCCGGGGGGGGGGTTCTCCTACAATGAGCAGTTCTTC
TRBV24-1	-	-	TRBJ2-3	CATSAAGGSTDTQYF	TGTGCCACCAGTGCCGCGGGTGGGAGCACAGATACGCAGTATTTT
TRBV6-1	-	TRBD1	TRBJ2-7	CASSEARGPYEQYF	TGTGCCAGCAGTGAAGCCAGGGGGCCCTACGAGCAGTACTTC
TRBV10-3	-	TRBD1	TRBJ1-5	CAISRTGESNQPQHF	TGTGCCATCAGTAGGACAGGGGAAAGCAATCAGCCCCAGCATTTT
TRBV10-3	-	TRBD1	TRBJ2-3	CAISGMERVAGGDTQYF	TGTGCCATCAGTGGGATGGAGAGGGTAGCAGGGGGAGATACGCAGTATTTT
TRBV3-1	many	TRBD2	TRBJ2-1	CASSQDSGLAVYNEQFF	TGTGCCAGCAGCCAAGACTCGGGACTAGCGGTCTACAATGAGCAGTTCTTC
TRBV7-9	-	-	TRBJ1-4	CASSSWGRGATNEKLFF	TGTGCCAGCAGCTCTTGGGGCAGGGGAGCAACTAATGAAAAACTGTTTTTT
TRBV28	many	-	TRBJ2-2	CASSLKAGWTGELFF	TGTGCCAGCAGTTTAAAGGCGGGATGGACCGGGGAGCTGTTTTTT
TRBV24-1	once	TRBD1	TRBJ2-1	CATSEPGTGPQNEQFF	TGTGCCACCAGTGAACCGGGGACAGGACCTCAGAATGAGCAGTTCTTC
TRBV4-1	medium-sized	-	TRBJ2-7	CASSQGQGEQYF	TGCGCCAGCAGCCAAGGGCAAGGGGAGCAGTACTTC
TRBV5-1	many	-	TRBJ2-5	CASSFTGYQDTQYF	TGCGCCAGCAGTTTTACAGGGTACCAAGACACCCAGTACTTC
TRBV20-1	-	-	TRBJ1-5	CSATIGHPSIQPQHF	TGCAGTGCTACCATCGGCCACCCTAGCATTCAGCCCCAGCATTTT
TRBV4-1	-	TRBD2	TRBJ2-1	CASSPRASGMNEQFF	TGCGCCAGCAGCCCAAGGGCTAGCGGGATGAATGAGCAGTTCTTC
TRBV24-1	once	-	TRBJ2-3	CATSDFGTDTQYF	TGTGCCACCAGTGATTTCGGTACAGATACGCAGTATTTT
TRBV20-1	-	-	TRBJ1-2	CSATGTPPYGYTF	TGCAGTGCCACCGGGACACCGCCCTATGGCTACACCTTC
TRBV24-1	-	-	TRBJ2-3	CATSPRAPSTDTQYF	TGTGCCACCAGTCCACGGGCACCTAGCACAGATACGCAGTATTTT
TRBV20-1	-	-	TRBJ1-1	CSAQADEAFF	TGCAGTGCCCAAGCCGATGAAGCTTTCTTT
TRBV4-3	-	-	TRBJ2-5	CASSQDRTQETQYF	TGCGCCAGCAGCCAAGATAGGACCCAAGAGACCCAGTACTTC
TRBV7-2	-	-	TRBJ2-5	CASSLGEVLAGTQYF	TGTGCCAGCAGCTTAGGGGAGGTACTAGCTGGCACCCAGTACTTC
TRBV19	medium-sized	-	TRBJ1-3	CASTTRQGNTIYF	TGTGCCAGTACCACCCGACAGGGAAACACCATATATTTT
TRBV25-1	-	-	TRBJ1-2	CASSEFDGYTF	TGTGCCAGCAGTGAGTTCGATGGCTACACCTTC
TRBV5-1	medium-sized	-	TRBJ2-7	CASSRGTEVSYEQYF	TGCGCCAGCAGCCGCGGGACGGAAGTCTCCTACGAGCAGTACTTC
TRBV7-7	-	TRBD1	TRBJ2-5	CASSEGQGQQETQYF	TGTGCTAGCAGCGAGGGACAGGGCCAACAAGAGACCCAGTACTTC
TRBV6-6	medium-sized	-	TRBJ1-6	CASTEPESSYNSPLHF	TGTGCCAGCACCGAACCCGAGAGCTCCTATAATTCACCCCTCCACTTT
TRBV5-1	once	TRBD2	TRBJ2-3	CASSLESGGVTDTQYF	TGCGCCAGCAGCTTGGAATCGGGAGGGGTCACAGATACGCAGTATTTT
TRBV28	many	-	TRBJ1-5	CASNTVGGNQPQHF	TGTGCCAGCAACACTGTAGGGGGCAATCAGCCCCAGCATTTT
TRBV7-8	-	TRBD2	TRBJ2-5	CASSTPPLAGASWGTQETQYF	TGTGCCAGCAGCACCCCACCCCTAGCGGGAGCTTCCTGGGGCACCCAAGAGACCCAGTACTTC
TRBV2	once	-	TRBJ2-3	CASSERGAGSTDTQFF	TGTGCCAGCAGTGAACGGGGGGCGGGGAGTACCGATACGCAGTTTTTT
TRBV20-1	many	-	TRBJ2-7	CSAAPGSYEQYF	TGCAGTGCTGCCCCGGGCAGCTACGAGCAGTACTTC
TRBV10-3	-	TRBD1	TRBJ1-2	CAISEDRVQRGYTF	TGTGCCATCAGTGAGGACAGGGTTCAAAGGGGCTACACCTTC
TRBV4-1	medium-sized	-	TRBJ2-3	CASSQDSGSTDTQYF	TGCGCCAGCAGCCAAGATAGTGGAAGCACAGATACGCAGTATTTT
TRBV5-1	-	-	TRBJ2-7	CASSFLDRGYEQYF	TGTGCCAGCAGCTTTTTGGACAGAGGCTATGAGCAGTACTTC
TRBV20-1	-	TRBD2	TRBJ2-5	CSARLAGAETQYF	TGCAGTGCTAGACTAGCGGGAGCAGAGACCCAGTACTTC